Described below is a single T cell receptor (beta chain) sequence and its context. Authors' data handling: Counts of nucleated cells, estimated from reference gene primer amplification, were obtained. Using immunoSEQ multiplex PCR, the repertoire was profiled, and TCRdb retains in-frame clones only, with some absent. Clone size and V and J calls were adopted from that table, with D and trimming inferred from the DNA. This table has 200,000 to 250,000 clones, roughly 90% appearing once. This specimen comes from a study of blood T cell repertoires in COVID-19. Study overall: Cohort 3 recovered donors had two negative PCRs, clearance, or symptom resolution. PBMCs, B-cell-depleted T cells, or T cells were the source of the cDNA or gDNA that made up the material.

Germline loops: CDR1 SGHTA, CDR2 FQGNSA. The CDR3 length is 13 residues. V lost 5 bases, J lost 8 bases, and 8 bases stayed unmatched. The V call is TRBV7-2, the J call TRBJ1-2; 7 bases agree with TRBD1. Sequenced input: PBMCs or T cells enriched from blood (not recorded which). The receptor comes from a woman between 45 and 65 years old in a cohort exposed to, infected with or recovered from COVID-19 (not recorded which). The CDR3 spells CASSANRGLGYTF. The CDR3 nucleotides read TGTGCCAGCAGCGCCAACAGGGGATTGGGCTACACCTTC. The full variable domain, with the rest looked up from reference TRBV7-2 and TRBJ1-2, is GAGVSQSPSNKVTEKGKDVELRCDPISGHTALYWYRQSLGQGLEFLIYFQGNSAPDKSGLPSDRFSAERTGGSVSTLTIQRTQQEDSAVYLCASSANRGLGYTFGSGTRLTVV.